This T cell receptor (beta chain) was obtained from a study of human T cells and chemical hapten exposure. Study outcomes and limitations: The study found that DPC sensitization did not change TCRs above 1 in 1000 frequency.

Unique molecular identifiers were attached to individual cDNA molecules during library preparation. MiXCR, run by TCRdb on the RACE reads, gives a single entry per CDR3 protein. The sample contains 80,000 to 100,000 distinct CDR3 sequences, around 9.3% of which appear only once. V lost 8 bases and J 1 base, leaving 15 bases between the germline ends. Germline V gene data show CDR1 as LGHDT and CDR2 as YNNKEL (reference sequence). This CDR3 has 15 amino acids. Time point here: patch test 2, 6 weeks after DPC sensitization. Stated treatment: therapeutic diphenylcyclopropenone sensitization with weekly scalp DPC. About this clonotype: The antigen is unknown.

The receptor's source is a woman aged 40 to 50 with alopecia areata. Some clones in this sample may be carry-over from other donors' samples. The input for sequencing was whole blood, taken in connection with sensitization to the hapten diphenylcyclopropenone (DPC). The chain recombines TRBV3-1 with TRBJ1-3; the D gene is possibly TRBD1 (6 bases). CDR3 nucleotides: TGTGCCAGCCAGCCTAGGGGGGGATCTGGAAACACCATATATTTT. Translation gives CASQPRGGSGNTIYF.